This T cell receptor (beta chain) was identified in a study of blood T cell repertoires in COVID-19. As for the study in general: Whether acute or convalescent, the COVID-19 samples came from the United States, Italy and Spain.

CDR1 and CDR2 from the germline V gene are KGHSH and LQKENI. Trimming cost V 6 bases and J 6 bases; bases outside gene matches: 5. The CDR3 totals 15 residues. The authors' processing: Quantification of nucleated cells was approximated via reference gene primer amplification. TCRdb keeps only in-frame clones here, not all; method: immunoSEQ multiplex PCR. V, J and clone size were drawn from that table, and D and trimming were deduced from the DNA. This repertoire shows 130,000 or so clones, around 88% found once; its top ten account for 1.5% to 1.7%. This sequence joins TRBV18 and TRBJ2-1; 13 nucleotides align to TRBD2. Material: peripheral blood. The origin of this receptor is an older woman with acute or convalescent COVID-19. CDR3 region: CASSQTSGGANEQFF. The CDR3 DNA reads as TGTGCCAGCTCTCAAACTAGCGGGGGGGCCAATGAGCAGTTCTTC.